This TCR beta chain was retrieved from a study of blood T cell repertoires in COVID-19. For the study at large: Collection of acute and convalescent COVID-19 samples took place in the United States, Italy and Spain. The cDNA or gDNA used as material had been derived from T cells, B-cell-depleted T cells, or PBMCs.

Seattle patients were enrolled during active infection and followed longitudinally. Sequencing used immunoSEQ multiplex PCR; TCRdb keeps in-frame clones, though not all of them. Here the sample spans 250,000 to 350,000 clones, approximately 93% being singletons. Germline V lookup: CDR1 LNHDA, CDR2 SQIVND (reference sequence). Trimming took off 1 base at V and 5 bases at J, with 11 bases between the two ends. CDR3 length: 15 amino acids. Sequencing was carried out using peripheral blood. The chain carries TRBV19 and TRBJ2-2; maybe TRBD2 (6 bases). The source of this sequence is a woman in her twenties or thirties with COVID-19, enrolled during active disease. The CDR3 loop reads CASSIVGGGTGELFF. CDR3 nucleotide sequence: TGTGCCAGTAGTATAGTTGGGGGAGGAACCGGGGAGCTGTTTTTT.